Below, one T cell receptor beta chain is given with its context. As handled by the study authors: Counts of nucleated cells, estimated from reference gene primer amplification, were obtained. TCRdb keeps only in-frame clones here, not all; method: immunoSEQ multiplex PCR. The V and J calls and clone size are taken from that table; D and trimming were inferred from the DNA. The sample shows some 140,000 clones, roughly 85% of them seen only once. This sample was included in a study of blood T cell repertoires in COVID-19. Study information: Samples taken during acute and convalescent COVID-19 were collected in the United States, Italy and Spain.

This CDR3 is built from 16 residues. Germline V CDR1 and CDR2: MDHEN, SYDVKM. The V end lost 3 bases, the J end lost 0 bases, and 12 bases lay between the germline ends. This TCR was sampled from a man in his 60s with acute or convalescent COVID-19. The sample taken for sequencing was peripheral blood. The gene calls are TRBV28 and TRBJ2-1; D possibly corresponds to TRBD2 (6 bases). In DNA, the CDR3 is TGTGCCAGCAGTTTTGAGGACGGGAGCTCCTACAATGAGCAGTTCTTC. Its translation: CASSFEDGSSYNEQFF.